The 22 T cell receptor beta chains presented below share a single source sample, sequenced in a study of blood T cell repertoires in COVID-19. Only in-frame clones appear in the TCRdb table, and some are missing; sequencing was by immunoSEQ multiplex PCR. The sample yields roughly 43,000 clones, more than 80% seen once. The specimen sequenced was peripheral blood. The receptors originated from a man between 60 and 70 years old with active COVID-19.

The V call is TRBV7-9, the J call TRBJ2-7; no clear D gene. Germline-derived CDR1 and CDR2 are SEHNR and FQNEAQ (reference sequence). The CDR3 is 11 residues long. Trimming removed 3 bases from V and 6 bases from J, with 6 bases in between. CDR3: CASSFTSEQYF. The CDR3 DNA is TGTGCCAGCAGCTTTACCAGCGAGCAGTACTTC. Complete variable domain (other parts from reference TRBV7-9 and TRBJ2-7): DTGVSQNPRHKITKRGQNVTFRCDPISEHNRLYWYRQTLGQGPEFLTYFQNEAQLEKSRLLSDRFSAERPKGSFSTLEIQRTEQGDSAMYLCASSFTSEQYFGPGTRLTVT.

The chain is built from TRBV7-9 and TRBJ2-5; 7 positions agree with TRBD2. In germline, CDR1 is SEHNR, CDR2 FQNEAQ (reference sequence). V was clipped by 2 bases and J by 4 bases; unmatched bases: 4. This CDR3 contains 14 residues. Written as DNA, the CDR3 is TGTGCCAGCAGCTTAACGGCGGGAGTAGAGACCCAGTACTTC. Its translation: CASSLTAGVETQYF. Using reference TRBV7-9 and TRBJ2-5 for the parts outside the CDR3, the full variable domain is DTGVSQNPRHKITKRGQNVTFRCDPISEHNRLYWYRQTLGQGPEFLTYFQNEAQLEKSRLLSDRFSAERPKGSFSTLEIQRTEQGDSAMYLCASSLTAGVETQYFGPGTRLLVL.

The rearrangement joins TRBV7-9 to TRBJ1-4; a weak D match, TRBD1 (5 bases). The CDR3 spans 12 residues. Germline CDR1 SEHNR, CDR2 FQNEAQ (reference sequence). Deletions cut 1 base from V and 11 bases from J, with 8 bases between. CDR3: CASSLEGTKLFF. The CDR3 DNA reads TGTGCCAGCAGCTTAGAAGGGACTAAACTGTTTTTT.

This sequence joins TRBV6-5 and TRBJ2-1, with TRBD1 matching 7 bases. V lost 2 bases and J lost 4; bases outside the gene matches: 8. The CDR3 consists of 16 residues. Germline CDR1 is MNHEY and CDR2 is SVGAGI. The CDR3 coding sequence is TGTGCCAGCAGTTACGGCCCCGGGACAGCATACAATGAGCAGTTCTTC. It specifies CASSYGPGTAYNEQFF.

The DNA for the CDR3 is TGCAGCGTTGACCTACGGGACACTGAGAACTATGGCTACACCTTC. It codes for CSVDLRDTENYGYTF. V is TRBV29-1 and J is TRBJ1-2; a possible D gene is TRBD1 (6 bases). Trimming left V 3 bases short and J 2 bases short, with 16 bases between. Germline V gene lookup returns CDR1 SQVTM and CDR2 ANQGSEA. The CDR3 runs 15 residues.

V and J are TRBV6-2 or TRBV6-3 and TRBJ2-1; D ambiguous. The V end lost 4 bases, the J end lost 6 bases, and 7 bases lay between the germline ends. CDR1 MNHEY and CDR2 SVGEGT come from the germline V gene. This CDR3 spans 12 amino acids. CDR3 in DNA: TGTGCCAGCAGTTCCCAGGTCAATGAGCAGTTCTTC. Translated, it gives CASSSQVNEQFF.

CDR3 region: CARSSTGTGGSSTQYF. The CDR3 nucleotides read TGTGCCAGAAGCTCCACCGGGACAGGGGGCTCCAGTACGCAGTATTTT. V is TRBV5-3 and J is TRBJ2-3, with 12 nucleotides matching TRBD1. TRBV5-3 is an ORF, with its function uncertain. CDR3 size: 16 residues. Germline trimming cut 3 bases from V and 8 bases from J; bases unmatched to any gene: 10.

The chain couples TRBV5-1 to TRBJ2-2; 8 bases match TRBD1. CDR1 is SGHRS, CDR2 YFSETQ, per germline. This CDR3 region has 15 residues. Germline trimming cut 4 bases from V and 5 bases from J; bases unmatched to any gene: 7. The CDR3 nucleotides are TGCGCCAGCAGCCTAGGACAGGGAGGTACCGGGGAGCTGTTTTTT. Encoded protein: CASSLGQGGTGELFF.

CDR3 protein: CSVEEPGRSYEQYF. In DNA form, the CDR3 reads TGCAGCGTTGAAGAGCCCGGGAGGTCCTACGAGCAGTACTTC. The rearrangement uses TRBV29-1 and TRBJ2-7, with 7 bases identical to TRBD2. There are 14 residues in the CDR3. CDR1 is SQVTM and CDR2 is ANQGSEA in the germline V gene. J gave up 1 base and V 0 bases, and 3 bases lay outside the gene matches.

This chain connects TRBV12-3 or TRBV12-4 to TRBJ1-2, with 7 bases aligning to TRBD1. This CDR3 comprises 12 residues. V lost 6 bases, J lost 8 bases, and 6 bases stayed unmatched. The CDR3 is CASSQIRGGYTF. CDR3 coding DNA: TGTGCCAGCAGCCAAATCAGGGGGGGCTACACCTTC.

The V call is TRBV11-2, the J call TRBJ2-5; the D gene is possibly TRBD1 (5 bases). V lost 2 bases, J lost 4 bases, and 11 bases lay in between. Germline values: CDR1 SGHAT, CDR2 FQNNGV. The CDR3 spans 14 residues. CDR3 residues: CASSLSGSGETQYF. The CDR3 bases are TGTGCCAGCAGCTTATCAGGGTCGGGAGAGACCCAGTACTTC.

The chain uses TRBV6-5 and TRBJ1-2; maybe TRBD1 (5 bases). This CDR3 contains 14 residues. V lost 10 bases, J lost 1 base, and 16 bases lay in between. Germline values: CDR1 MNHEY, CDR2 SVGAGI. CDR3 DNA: TGTGCCAACACCTGGGGGGAGGGTAACTATGGCTACACCTTC. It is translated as CANTWGEGNYGYTF.

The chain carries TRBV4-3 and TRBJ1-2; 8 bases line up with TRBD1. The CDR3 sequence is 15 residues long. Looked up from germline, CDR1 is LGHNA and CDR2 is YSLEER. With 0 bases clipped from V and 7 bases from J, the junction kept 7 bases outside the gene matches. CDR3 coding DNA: TGCGCCAGCAGCCAAGACAGGGGGCGCGGCCTTGGCTACACCTTC. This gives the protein CASSQDRGRGLGYTF.

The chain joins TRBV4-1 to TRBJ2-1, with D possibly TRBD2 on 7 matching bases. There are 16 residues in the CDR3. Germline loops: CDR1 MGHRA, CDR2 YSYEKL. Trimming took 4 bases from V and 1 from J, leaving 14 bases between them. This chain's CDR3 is CASSPRGASSYNEQFF. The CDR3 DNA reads TGCGCCAGCAGCCCCCGGGGGGCTAGTTCCTACAATGAGCAGTTCTTC.

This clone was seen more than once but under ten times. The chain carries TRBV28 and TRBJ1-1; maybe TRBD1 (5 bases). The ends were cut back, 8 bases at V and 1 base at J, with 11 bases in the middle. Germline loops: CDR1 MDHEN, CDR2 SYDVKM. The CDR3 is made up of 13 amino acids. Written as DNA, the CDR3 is TGTGCCAGCCGGGGGTCTTGGAACACTGAAGCTTTCTTT. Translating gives CASRGSWNTEAFF.

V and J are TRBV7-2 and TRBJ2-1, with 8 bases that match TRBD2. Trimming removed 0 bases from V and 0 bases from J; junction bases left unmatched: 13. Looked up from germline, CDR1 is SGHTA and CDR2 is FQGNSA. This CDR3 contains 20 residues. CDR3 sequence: CASSLAPGASGLSSYNEQFF. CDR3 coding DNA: TGTGCCAGCAGCTTAGCCCCTGGGGCTAGCGGGCTGAGCTCCTACAATGAGCAGTTCTTC.

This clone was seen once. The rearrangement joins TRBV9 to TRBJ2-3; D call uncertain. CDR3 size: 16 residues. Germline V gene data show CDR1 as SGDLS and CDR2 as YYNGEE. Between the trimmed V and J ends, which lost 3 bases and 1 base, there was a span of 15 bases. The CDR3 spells CASSAKTGYGTDTQYF. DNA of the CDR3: TGTGCCAGCAGCGCAAAGACGGGTTACGGCACAGATACGCAGTATTTT.

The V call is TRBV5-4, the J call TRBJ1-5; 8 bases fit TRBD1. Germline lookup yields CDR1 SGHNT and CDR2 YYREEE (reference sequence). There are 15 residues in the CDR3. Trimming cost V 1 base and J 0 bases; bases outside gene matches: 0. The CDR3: CASSLTGGSNQPQHF. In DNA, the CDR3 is TGTGCCAGCAGCTTGACAGGGGGTAGCAATCAGCCCCAGCATTTT.

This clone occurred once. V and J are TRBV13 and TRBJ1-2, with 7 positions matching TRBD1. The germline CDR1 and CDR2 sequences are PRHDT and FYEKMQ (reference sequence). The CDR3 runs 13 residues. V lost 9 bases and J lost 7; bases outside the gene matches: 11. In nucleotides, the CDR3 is TGTGCCAGTAAGAGACAGGGAATGTCTGGCTACACCTTC. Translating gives CASKRQGMSGYTF.

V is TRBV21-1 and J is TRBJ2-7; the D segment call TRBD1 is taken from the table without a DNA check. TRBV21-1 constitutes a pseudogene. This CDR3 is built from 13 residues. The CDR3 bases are TGTGCCAGCAGCAAAGACAGGACGTACGAGCAGTACTTC. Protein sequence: CASSKDRTYEQYF.

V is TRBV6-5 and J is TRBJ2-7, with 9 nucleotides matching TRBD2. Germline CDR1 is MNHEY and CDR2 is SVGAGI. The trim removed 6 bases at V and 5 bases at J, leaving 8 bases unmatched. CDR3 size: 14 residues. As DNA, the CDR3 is TGTGCCAGCAGGCGGGGACTAGCTGAGGACGAGCAGTACTTC. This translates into CASRRGLAEDEQYF.

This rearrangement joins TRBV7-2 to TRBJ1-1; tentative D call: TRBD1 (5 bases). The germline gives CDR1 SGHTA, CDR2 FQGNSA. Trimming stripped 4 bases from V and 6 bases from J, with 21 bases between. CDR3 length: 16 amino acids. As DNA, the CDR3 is TGTGCCAGCAGCTCGTGGGGCGGAGGGTTTAGCGCTGAAGCTTTCTTT. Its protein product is CASSSWGGGFSAEAFF.